A selection of T cell receptor beta chains follows, all from one sample in a study of blood T cell repertoires in COVID-19. Profiled with immunoSEQ multiplex PCR; TCRdb holds only in-frame clones, not every one. The table lists 300,000 to 400,000 clones, 70% to 90% of them singletons. Sequencing was carried out using PBMCs or T cells enriched from blood (not recorded which). These TCRs come from a woman in her 30s with acute COVID-19. Each CDR3 is given with its conserved first and last residue. The D gene is left open where the match is weak. Part of the rows lack a size; the others show once, few, many or a class for expanded clones.

clone_size	v_call	j_call	d_call	cdr3_length	cdr3_aa	cdr3_nt
-	TRBV15	TRBJ1-1	TRBD1	15	CATSRSRQGSTEAFF	TGTGCCACCAGCAGATCTAGACAGGGGAGCACTGAAGCTTTCTTT
-	TRBV5-1	TRBJ2-1	-	12	CASSSTGNEQFF	TGCGCCAGCAGTTCTACGGGAAATGAGCAGTTCTTC
-	TRBV9	TRBJ1-2	-	16	CASSVNRERPDYGYTF	TGTGCCAGCAGCGTAAACAGGGAGCGGCCGGACTATGGCTACACCTTC
-	TRBV5-8	TRBJ2-2	-	16	CASSKQNRANTGELFF	TGTGCCAGCAGCAAACAAAACAGGGCGAACACCGGGGAGCTGTTTTTT
-	TRBV7-2	TRBJ1-6	-	15	CASSIRQLRNSPLHF	TGTGCCAGCAGCATCCGACAGTTACGAAATTCACCCCTCCACTTT
-	TRBV7-2	TRBJ2-5	TRBD2	19	CASSPFTSGGNPSRETQYF	TGTGCCAGCAGCCCTTTTACTAGCGGGGGCAACCCATCGCGAGAGACCCAGTACTTC
-	TRBV7-3	TRBJ2-1	TRBD2	17	CASSPRTSFSTRNEQFF	TGTGCCAGCAGCCCCAGGACTAGTTTTTCAACTAGGAATGAGCAGTTCTTC
-	TRBV5-1	TRBJ2-5	-	15	CASSLMLQGGETQYF	TGCGCCAGCAGCTTAATGTTACAGGGTGGAGAGACCCAGTACTTC
-	TRBV7-6	TRBJ2-7	TRBD1	13	CASSPWGQNEQYF	TGTGCCAGCTCGCCTTGGGGACAGAACGAGCAGTACTTC
-	TRBV7-3	TRBJ1-1	TRBD1	14	CASSSLTGGTEAFF	TGTGCCAGCAGCTCCCTTACAGGGGGGACTGAAGCTTTCTTT
-	TRBV2	TRBJ1-3	-	12	CASSGTRDTIYF	TGTGCCAGCAGCGGGACTCGGGACACCATATATTTT
-	TRBV15	TRBJ1-2	-	14	CATSRDREVYGYTF	TGTGCCACCAGCAGAGATAGAGAAGTCTATGGCTACACCTTC
-	TRBV5-1	TRBJ2-1	-	16	CASSDGVGGGYNEQFF	TGCGCCAGCAGCGACGGGGTGGGAGGTGGCTACAATGAGCAGTTCTTC
-	TRBV4-1	TRBJ2-2	-	15	CASSWIAGGAGELFF	TGCGCCAGCAGCTGGATCGCCGGAGGAGCCGGGGAGCTGTTTTTT
-	TRBV18	TRBJ2-1	-	14	CASSPPSRVWEQFF	TGTGCCAGCTCACCACCGTCGAGGGTCTGGGAGCAGTTCTTC
-	TRBV4-1	TRBJ2-7	TRBD1	17	CASSQEDGDSPYYEQYF	TGCGCCAGCAGCCAAGAAGACGGGGACAGCCCCTACTACGAGCAGTACTTC
-	TRBV29-1	TRBJ2-1	-	10	CSVELSEQFF	TGCAGCGTTGAGTTGAGTGAGCAGTTCTTC
-	TRBV5-1	TRBJ2-7	TRBD2	15	CASSLEIAGGNEQYF	TGCGCCAGCAGCTTGGAAATAGCGGGGGGGAACGAGCAGTACTTC
-	TRBV6-2/TRBV6-3	TRBJ2-2	TRBD2	19	CASSYRPGLAGRAAGELFF	TGTGCCAGCAGTTACCGCCCGGGACTAGCGGGTCGGGCGGCCGGGGAGCTGTTTTTT
-	TRBV5-4	TRBJ2-5	-	14	CASSYRDIQETQYF	TGTGCCAGCAGCTACAGGGATATCCAAGAGACCCAGTACTTC
-	TRBV19	TRBJ2-1	TRBD1	13	CASSKTGWSEQFF	TGTGCCAGTAGTAAGACAGGGTGGAGTGAGCAGTTCTTC
-	TRBV15	TRBJ2-1	TRBD1	12	CATRGTGDEQFF	TGTGCCACCAGGGGGACAGGGGATGAGCAGTTCTTC
-	TRBV5-6	TRBJ1-4	-	15	CASSLRGWANEKLFF	TGTGCCAGCAGCTTGCGAGGGTGGGCTAATGAAAAACTGTTTTTT
-	TRBV4-1	TRBJ1-5	-	16	CASSQAHSPSLVPQHF	TGCGCCAGCAGCCAAGCCCACAGCCCTTCCCTGGTGCCCCAGCATTTT
-	TRBV3-1/TRBV3-2	TRBJ1-2	TRBD1	15	CASTTGQGIREVYTF	TGTGCCAGCACCACTGGACAGGGAATCCGGGAAGTCTACACCTTC
-	TRBV29-1	TRBJ2-7	TRBD1	14	CSVADRPSSYEQYF	TGCAGCGTTGCGGACAGGCCGAGCTCCTACGAGCAGTACTTC
once	TRBV6-5	TRBJ2-7	-	11	CASTSDWEQYF	TGTGCCAGCACTTCCGACTGGGAGCAGTACTTC
-	TRBV18	TRBJ2-1	-	15	CASSPPSSSYNEQFF	TGTGCCAGCTCACCCCCCTCTAGCAGCTACAATGAGCAGTTCTTC
-	TRBV6-2/TRBV6-3	TRBJ1-1	-	15	CASSYAGLGASEAFF	TGTGCCAGCAGTTACGCGGGTTTGGGGGCTTCTGAAGCTTTCTTT
once	TRBV10-2	TRBJ1-5	-	12	CASRQNNQPQHF	TGCGCCAGCAGGCAGAACAATCAGCCCCAGCATTTT
-	TRBV6-5	TRBJ2-1	-	13	CASSLSSYNEQFF	TGTGCCAGCAGTTTGAGCTCCTACAATGAGCAGTTCTTC
-	TRBV25-1	TRBJ1-4	TRBD1	13	CATLGRGNEKLFF	TGTGCCACGCTAGGCAGGGGGAATGAAAAACTGTTTTTT
many	TRBV6-4	TRBJ2-3	TRBD2	16	CASSDSTGGPTDTQYF	TGTGCCAGCAGTGACTCGACGGGGGGTCCTACAGATACGCAGTATTTT
-	TRBV28	TRBJ1-6	-	16	CASSGDISSYNSPLHF	TGTGCCAGCAGTGGGGACATAAGCTCCTATAATTCACCCCTCCACTTT
few	TRBV11-1	TRBJ2-1	TRBD2	15	CASSLAAGGYNEQFF	TGTGCCAGCAGCTTAGCGGCGGGGGGATACAATGAGCAGTTCTTC
-	TRBV7-6	TRBJ2-2	-	18	CASSLGQNWGLDTGELFF	TGTGCCAGCAGCTTAGGACAGAATTGGGGTTTGGACACCGGGGAGCTGTTTTTT
-	TRBV7-2	TRBJ2-1	TRBD2	14	CASLRGIGNNEQFF	TGTGCCAGCTTGCGGGGGATAGGAAACAATGAGCAGTTCTTC
-	TRBV6-5	TRBJ2-7	TRBD2	14	CASTPGSGIYEQYF	TGTGCCAGCACCCCGGGTAGCGGGATCTACGAGCAGTACTTC
-	TRBV7-6	TRBJ2-1	TRBD2	17	CASSLSSGGAPYNEQFF	TGTGCCAGCAGCTTATCTAGCGGGGGGGCCCCCTACAATGAGCAGTTCTTC
-	TRBV29-1	TRBJ1-5	-	16	CSVATYGRGNNQPQHF	TGCAGCGTTGCGACGTATGGACGGGGGAACAATCAGCCCCAGCATTTT
-	TRBV30	TRBJ1-4	TRBD1	13	CAWSGQGGEKLFF	TGTGCCTGGAGTGGACAGGGGGGAGAAAAACTGTTTTTT
-	TRBV7-3	TRBJ1-6	-	14	CASSLGAYNSPLHF	TGTGCCAGCAGCTTGGGAGCTTATAATTCACCCCTCCACTTT
-	TRBV7-9	TRBJ1-2	-	13	CASSLIQDFGYTF	TGTGCCAGCAGCTTAATTCAGGACTTTGGCTACACCTTC
-	TRBV6-5	TRBJ1-2	-	16	CASSYRARFSGYGYTF	TGTGCCAGCAGTTACCGAGCAAGGTTCTCGGGATATGGCTACACCTTC
-	TRBV9	TRBJ1-2	-	13	CASSGRGPYGYTF	TGTGCCAGCAGCGGACGGGGTCCGTATGGCTACACCTTC
-	TRBV11-3	TRBJ2-5	-	13	CASSSLRGETQYF	TGTGCCAGCAGCTCTCTTAGGGGAGAGACCCAGTACTTC
few	TRBV24-1	TRBJ2-3	-	14	CATSDLTVTDTQYF	TGTGCCACCAGTGACCTGACAGTCACAGATACGCAGTATTTT
-	TRBV18	TRBJ1-6	-	15	CASSPWASNNSPLHF	TGTGCCAGCTCACCATGGGCGTCCAATAATTCACCCCTCCACTTT
-	TRBV7-2	TRBJ1-4	TRBD1	16	CASSYSGQGGNEKLFF	TGTGCCAGCAGCTATTCCGGACAGGGGGGTAATGAAAAACTGTTTTTT
-	TRBV10-2	TRBJ2-2	-	13	CASSDPVPGELFF	TGCGCCAGCAGTGACCCAGTCCCCGGGGAGCTGTTTTTT
-	TRBV29-1	TRBJ2-1	TRBD2	15	CSVEIAGGSYNEQFF	TGCAGCGTTGAAATAGCGGGGGGATCATACAATGAGCAGTTCTTC
few	TRBV3-1/TRBV3-2	TRBJ1-6	-	15	CASSQDGGEDSPLHF	TGTGCCAGCAGCCAAGATGGAGGGGAGGATTCACCCCTCCACTTT
-	TRBV5-1	TRBJ2-3	TRBD2	16	CASSFGVAGGTDTQYF	TGCGCCAGCAGCTTTGGGGTAGCGGGGGGCACAGATACGCAGTATTTT
-	TRBV4-1	TRBJ2-1	TRBD2	17	CASSYTTSGDLTNEQFF	TGCGCCAGCAGCTATACGACTAGCGGGGATCTCACGAATGAGCAGTTCTTC
-	TRBV15	TRBJ2-7	TRBD1	16	CATSGQGRTGTHEQYF	TGTGCCACCAGCGGGCAGGGAAGGACAGGGACCCACGAGCAGTACTTC
few	TRBV19	TRBJ1-2	-	11	CASSYSYGYTF	TGTGCCAGTAGTTACAGCTATGGCTACACCTTC
-	TRBV3-1/TRBV3-2	TRBJ1-2	-	14	CASSQLQKAYGYTF	TGTGCCAGCAGCCAACTACAGAAAGCCTATGGCTACACCTTC
-	TRBV5-5	TRBJ1-2	TRBD1	16	CASSLGGTGEMSGYTF	TGTGCCAGCAGCTTGGGGGGGACAGGGGAGATGAGCGGCTACACCTTC